These 18 T cell receptor beta chains were sequenced from one sample in a study of blood T cell repertoires in COVID-19. The protocol was immunoSEQ multiplex PCR, while the TCRdb copy is restricted to in-frame clones and leaves out a portion. The sample contains some 460,000 clones, approximately 90% of which appear only once. Sequenced sample: peripheral blood. These receptors were obtained from a woman aged 25 to 45 with acute or convalescent COVID-19.

The V call is TRBV6-5, the J call TRBJ2-1; D is ambiguous. Germline V gene lookup returns CDR1 MNHEY and CDR2 SVGAGI. This CDR3 has 14 residues. Trimming took 6 bases from V and 0 from J, leaving 9 bases between them. The chain's CDR3 is CASRTARSYNEQFF. The DNA of the CDR3 is TGTGCCAGCAGAACTGCCCGCTCCTACAATGAGCAGTTCTTC.

The rearrangement joins TRBV11-3 to TRBJ1-5, with 9 bases aligning to TRBD1. Germline lookup yields CDR1 SGHNT and CDR2 YENEEA. The CDR3 contains 15 residues. Unmatched junction bases numbered 11, after V lost 7 bases and J lost 7 bases. CDR3 bases: TGTGCCAGCAATTACCGGGACAGGGCCCCCCAGCCCCAGCATTTT. Its translation: CASNYRDRAPQPQHF.

This clone was observed once. The chain couples TRBV2 to TRBJ2-7; 16 bases are a match to TRBD2. The germline V gene encodes CDR1 SNHLY and CDR2 FYNNEI. There are 17 residues in the CDR3. V shed 9 bases and J 0 bases; nucleotides not matched to a gene: 8. As DNA, the CDR3 is TGTGCCAGTTCGACCGGGACTAGCGGGGGGGCCTCCTACGAGCAGTACTTC. Translating it yields CASSTGTSGGASYEQYF.

V usage is TRBV5-1 and J usage is TRBJ1-1, with D tentatively TRBD1 (5 bases). The V end lost 2 bases, the J end lost 3 bases, and 11 bases lay between the germline ends. In germline, CDR1 is SGHRS, CDR2 YFSETQ. The CDR3 consists of 14 residues. The CDR3 coding sequence is TGCGCCAGCAGCTTTAGGTTAGGGGACACTGAAGCTTTCTTT. It translates to CASSFRLGDTEAFF.

The chain links TRBV7-3 to TRBJ2-5, with 8 bases that match TRBD1. Germline-derived CDR1 and CDR2 are SGHTA and FQGTGA. This CDR3 is 14 amino acids long. V trimming: 5 bases; J trimming: 5 bases; junction bases outside the gene matches: 7. The CDR3 loop is CASSPQGAGETQYF. The DNA of the CDR3 is TGTGCCAGCAGCCCTCAGGGGGCAGGGGAGACCCAGTACTTC.

The chain has TRBV5-5 and TRBJ1-2, with a tentative D call TRBD1 (5 bases). Deletions cut 0 bases from V and 4 bases from J, with 10 bases between. The CDR3 length is 14 residues. Germline V gene data show CDR1 as SGHKS and CDR2 as YYEKEE (reference sequence). CDR3 loop: CASSLATVSYGYTF. The CDR3, as DNA: TGTGCCAGCAGCTTGGCGACAGTCAGCTATGGCTACACCTTC.

The chain uses TRBV28 and TRBJ2-2; D gene unclear. The germline V gene has CDR1 MDHEN and CDR2 SYDVKM. The CDR3 contains 10 residues. Deletions cut 10 bases from V and 7 bases from J, with 7 bases between. CDR3 coding DNA: TGTGCCACACCGGTCGGGGAGCTGTTTTTT. It specifies CATPVGELFF.

The chain uses TRBV7-9 and TRBJ2-1; TRBD2 is a possible D gene (8 bases). From germline, CDR1 is SEHNR and CDR2 FQNEAQ (reference sequence). Trimming left V 2 bases short and J 3 bases short, with 20 bases between. This CDR3 contains 18 residues. The CDR3 spells CASSLTGGRDRDYNEQFF. In nucleotides, the CDR3 is TGTGCCAGCAGCTTAACGGGGGGGAGAGACAGGGACTACAATGAGCAGTTCTTC.

The chain employs TRBV7-9 and TRBJ1-1; D perhaps matches TRBD1 (5 bases). V was shortened by 5 bases and J by 1 base, with 5 bases between the two germline ends. Looked up from germline, CDR1 is SEHNR and CDR2 is FQNEAQ (reference sequence). This CDR3 spans 12 amino acids. CDR3 in DNA: TGTGCCAGCAGCGACAGGAACACTGAAGCTTTCTTT. The encoded protein is CASSDRNTEAFF.

The rearrangement uses TRBV28 and TRBJ2-1; 8 bases are shared with TRBD2. The CDR3 consists of 21 residues. V lost 3 bases to trimming and J lost 9 bases; unmatched junction nucleotides: 28. Germline V lookup: CDR1 MDHEN, CDR2 SYDVKM. CDR3 amino acids: CASSFRSRWSGGNSGGGEQFF. The CDR3 DNA sequence: TGTGCCAGCAGTTTCCGTAGCCGATGGAGCGGGGGCAACTCTGGCGGGGGTGAGCAGTTCTTC. The full variable domain, completed using reference TRBV28 and TRBJ2-1, is DVKVTQSSRYLVKRTGEKVFLECVQDMDHENMFWYRQDPGLGLRLIYFSYDVKMKEKGDIPEGYSVSREKKERFSLILESASTNQTSMYLCASSFRSRWSGGNSGGGEQFFGPGTRLTVL.

This chain uses TRBV14 with TRBJ1-1; a weak D match, TRBD1 (5 bases). Germline CDR1 reads SGHDN; CDR2 reads FVKESK. This CDR3 has 15 amino acids. V was clipped by 1 base and J by 12 bases, with 21 bases between them. CDR3 sequence: CASSQVGGQSSESFF. DNA of the CDR3: TGTGCCAGCAGCCAAGTGGGGGGTCAATCGAGCGAGTCTTTCTTT.

The rearrangement uses TRBV4-1 and TRBJ2-5; 8 positions agree with TRBD1. CDR3 length: 18 amino acids. CDR1 is MGHRA and CDR2 is YSYEKL in the germline V gene. The ends lost 0 bases at V and 7 bases at J; junction bases unmatched: 16. The DNA for the CDR3 is TGCGCCAGCAGCCAAGAAGCTAACAGGGGGTTATTTGGGTCGACCCAGTACTTC. Encoded protein: CASSQEANRGLFGSTQYF.

The rearrangement uses TRBV24-1 and TRBJ2-2; 8 nucleotides match TRBD2. Germline values: CDR1 KGHDR, CDR2 SFDVKD. V lost 1 base to trimming and J lost 3 bases; unmatched junction nucleotides: 0. The CDR3 loop spans 15 amino acids. For the CDR3, the DNA is TGTGCCACCAGTGATTTAGCGGGGGACACCGGGGAGCTGTTTTTT. This encodes CATSDLAGDTGELFF.

The genes are TRBV2 and TRBJ2-7; possibly TRBD2 for D (5 bases). The V gene lost 9 bases and the J gene lost 5 bases, with 11 bases spanning the gap. This CDR3 comprises 11 residues. Per the germline V gene, CDR1 is SNHLY and CDR2 is FYNNEI. CDR3 bases: TGTGCCAGTCGAACGGGGAACGAGCAGTACTTC. Its protein product is CASRTGNEQYF.

V and J are TRBV19 and TRBJ2-2, with D possibly being TRBD2 (7 bases). The CDR3 runs 17 residues. Looked up from germline, CDR1 is LNHDA and CDR2 is SQIVND (reference sequence). The V end was cut by 5 bases, the J end by 4 bases, with 20 bases between. The CDR3 nucleotides are TGTGCCAGTAGTCTACAGGGCCCGCTAGCGGCCACCGGGGAGCTGTTTTTT. Residues: CASSLQGPLAATGELFF.

The chain combines TRBV5-1 with TRBJ2-1, with D possibly TRBD1 on 6 matching bases. Per the germline V gene, CDR1 is SGHRS and CDR2 is YFSETQ. The CDR3 sequence is 15 residues long. The V and J ends lost 4 bases and 2 bases respectively, with 13 bases between them. CDR3 DNA: TGCGCCAGCAGCAGGATAGGGGGTGCCTACAATGAGCAGTTCTTC. This sequence encodes CASSRIGGAYNEQFF.

The chain employs TRBV5-4 and TRBJ1-3; tentative D call: TRBD1 (6 bases). CDR3 size: 15 residues. V gave up 4 bases and J gave up 2 bases, with 13 bases separating them. Looked up from germline, CDR1 is SGHNT and CDR2 is YYREEE (reference sequence). CDR3 residues: CASSPTQGTGNTIYF. CDR3 DNA: TGTGCCAGCAGCCCGACACAGGGAACTGGAAACACCATATATTTT.

Worth noting for this clone: Other DNA sequences from this sample encode an identical CDR3 as well. The chain is built from TRBV5-1 and TRBJ1-1; TRBD1 might be the D (6 bases). Trimming took off 0 bases at V and 2 bases at J, with 8 bases between the two ends. Germline assignment: CDR1 SGHRS and CDR2 YFSETQ. This CDR3 has 14 amino acids. This chain's CDR3 is CASSLEQGNTEAFF. The CDR3 region has the DNA TGCGCCAGCAGCTTGGAACAGGGCAACACTGAAGCTTTCTTT.